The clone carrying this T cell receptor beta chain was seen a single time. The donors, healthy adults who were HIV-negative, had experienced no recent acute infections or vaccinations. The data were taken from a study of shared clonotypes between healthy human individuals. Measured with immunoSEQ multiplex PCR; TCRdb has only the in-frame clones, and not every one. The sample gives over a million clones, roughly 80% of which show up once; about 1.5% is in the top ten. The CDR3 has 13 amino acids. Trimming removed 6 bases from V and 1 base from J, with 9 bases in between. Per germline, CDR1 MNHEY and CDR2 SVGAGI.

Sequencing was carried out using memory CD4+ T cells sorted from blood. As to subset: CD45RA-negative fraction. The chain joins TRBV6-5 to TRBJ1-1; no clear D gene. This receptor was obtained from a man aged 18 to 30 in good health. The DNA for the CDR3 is TGTGCCAGCAGCCCCATTTCGAACACTGAAGCTTTCTTT. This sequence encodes CASSPISNTEAFF.